This is a list of T cell receptor beta chains from one sample in a study of blood T cell repertoires in COVID-19. Clones were sequenced by immunoSEQ multiplex PCR, and TCRdb holds only the in-frame ones, with some missing. This sample yields about 170,000 clones, of which around four fifths are seen a single time; approximately 8.2% belongs to the top ten. Material for sequencing was peripheral blood. These TCRs come from a woman at least 80 years old with COVID-19, enrolled during active disease. Both conserved end residues are part of each CDR3. Each record gives: clone size, V gene, J gene, D gene, CDR3 DNA, CDR3 protein. The D gene is left open where the match is weak. Clone sizes are given selectively: once, few, many, or a class where the clone is expanded.

NA	TRBV3-1/TRBV3-2	TRBJ1-1	NA	TGTGCCAGCAGCAGACAGAACACTGAAGCTTTCTTT	CASSRQNTEAFF
NA	TRBV3-1/TRBV3-2	TRBJ2-4	TRBD2	TGTGCCAGCAGCCAAGACCTCGGACTAGCGACCAAAAACATTCAGTACTTC	CASSQDLGLATKNIQYF
NA	TRBV2	TRBJ1-1	TRBD1	TGTGCCAGCAGTGCCACAGGGGGCTTTACTGAAGCTTTCTTT	CASSATGGFTEAFF
NA	TRBV6-4	TRBJ2-1	NA	TGTGCCAGCAGTGTTCGGGGAGGTGAGCAGTTCTTC	CASSVRGGEQFF
NA	TRBV3-1/TRBV3-2	TRBJ2-1	NA	TGTGCCAGCAGCCAGGTGGCGGGCACAACCTCCTACAATGAGCAGTTCTTC	CASSQVAGTTSYNEQFF
NA	TRBV28	TRBJ1-2	TRBD1	TGTGCCAGCAGAGGGGGCTGGGGCTACACCTTC	CASRGGWGYTF
NA	TRBV19	TRBJ2-7	NA	TGTGCCAGCACCGACACATCTCGATCTTACGAGCAGTACTTC	CASTDTSRSYEQYF
NA	TRBV5-4	TRBJ2-5	TRBD2	TGTGCCAGCAGCATTTTCGGGACTAGCGGGAGGGGTAAGGAGACCCAGTACTTC	CASSIFGTSGRGKETQYF
few	TRBV29-1	TRBJ1-1	NA	TGCAGCGCCGAACGGGGGGCCCTACGGAACACTGAAGCTTTCTTT	CSAERGALRNTEAFF
NA	TRBV10-3	TRBJ2-5	TRBD2	TGTGCCATCAGCCCCTCCCGGGGGGTTGAGACCCAGTACTTC	CAISPSRGVETQYF
NA	TRBV5-5	TRBJ2-3	TRBD1	TGTGCCAGCAGCTTGGCCGGGACAGGGCACACAGATACGCAGTATTTT	CASSLAGTGHTDTQYF
NA	TRBV4-1	TRBJ2-6	TRBD1	TGCGCCAGCAGCCACCTAATGCGGACAGGGGGCCCGCCGGCGGGGGCCAACGTCCTGACTTTC	CASSHLMRTGGPPAGANVLTF
NA	TRBV6-1	TRBJ2-7	NA	TGTGCCAGCAGTGAAGCGGGGAGAGAGATCTACGAGCAGTACTTC	CASSEAGREIYEQYF
NA	TRBV9	TRBJ1-6	TRBD1	TGTGCCAGCAGCGTGGACAGGACCCATTCACCCCTCCACTTT	CASSVDRTHSPLHF
NA	TRBV27	TRBJ2-5	TRBD2	TGTGCCAGCAGACCCTCTAGCGGATTAGGGACCCAGTACTTC	CASRPSSGLGTQYF
NA	TRBV24-1	TRBJ2-5	TRBD2	TGTGCCACCAGTGGAAGCGATGGGGGGGAGATCCAGTACTTC	CATSGSDGGEIQYF
NA	TRBV28	TRBJ2-3	TRBD1	TGTGCCAGCAGTCCACAGGGGGCTGGGGCAGATACGCAGTATTTT	CASSPQGAGADTQYF
NA	TRBV4-1	TRBJ1-3	NA	TGCGCCAGCAGCCAAAAAGCGGGGGGGGCGGCTGGAAACACCATATATTTT	CASSQKAGGAAGNTIYF
NA	TRBV5-1	TRBJ2-3	TRBD1	TGCGCCAGCAGCAACCGACAGGGGGCAGATACGCAGTATTTT	CASSNRQGADTQYF
NA	TRBV6-5	TRBJ1-1	TRBD1	TGTGCCAGCAGGATCAACAGGGGACACACTGAAGCTTTCTTT	CASRINRGHTEAFF
NA	TRBV3-1/TRBV3-2	TRBJ2-5	NA	TGTGCCAGCAGCCCCAGGGGGGCTCGCGAGACCCAGTACTTC	CASSPRGARETQYF
NA	TRBV2	TRBJ1-6	TRBD1	TGTGCCAGCAGTGACCAGGGGGTCGATAATTCACCCCTCCACTTT	CASSDQGVDNSPLHF
NA	TRBV7-8	TRBJ2-1	TRBD1	TGTGCCAGCAGCTTGGGACCGACAGGGGCATCTGAGCAGTTCTTC	CASSLGPTGASEQFF
NA	TRBV15	TRBJ2-5	NA	TGTGCCACCAGCAGAGATCCCTTAGCTGGAGAGACCCAGTACTTC	CATSRDPLAGETQYF
NA	TRBV5-6	TRBJ1-6	NA	TGTGCCAGCAGCTTGGGGCAGGGAATCTCACCCCTCCACTTT	CASSLGQGISPLHF
NA	TRBV7-3	TRBJ1-2	NA	TGTGCCAGCAGCTCCCAACCACGGACTGGCGGGGGCTACACCTTC	CASSSQPRTGGGYTF
NA	TRBV9	TRBJ1-1	NA	TGTGCCAGCAGCGTAACGCAGGACACTGAAGCTTTCTTT	CASSVTQDTEAFF
NA	TRBV10-3	TRBJ2-1	TRBD2	TGTGCCATCAGTGACCAAAGCGGGGGGATTGGCAATGAGCAGTTCTTC	CAISDQSGGIGNEQFF
NA	TRBV6-5	TRBJ2-7	TRBD2	TGTGCCAGCAGTTACTCGGTCCTAGCGGGGGGGCACGAGCAGTACTTC	CASSYSVLAGGHEQYF
few	TRBV18	TRBJ1-4	TRBD1	TGTGCCAGCTCACCTCGCTCGCCGGGACAGGGTGCAACTAATGAAAAACTGTTTTTT	CASSPRSPGQGATNEKLFF
NA	TRBV28	TRBJ2-1	TRBD1	TGTGCCAGCAGCCGCCAACAGGGGAAAGGGCAGTTCTTC	CASSRQQGKGQFF